The entry that follows covers one T cell receptor beta chain sequence. Its matching antigen is unknown. This sample is part of a study of cytomegalovirus exposure and HLA in healthy donors. The table came from immunoSEQ multiplex PCR; TCRdb's copy has only in-frame clones and leaves some out. The table records approximately 150,000 clones, roughly 80% of them present only once. Overall study findings and caveats: It was found in a later analysis that first-cohort TCR clusters tended to co-occur in the approximately 120 validation repertoires.

The donors were members of the roughly 130-subject validation cohort (separate from the approximately 670-subject first cohort). The material sequenced was PBMCs. This clonotype was obtained from a young man in good health and CMV-seropositive.

This chain's CDR3 is CASRQGDTQYF. CDR3 DNA: TGTGCCAGTCGACAGGGCGATACGCAGTATTTT. The genes are TRBV19 and TRBJ2-3; 7 bases match TRBD1. The V segment lost 8 bases and the J segment 6 bases; nucleotides outside the gene matches: 2. CDR1 LNHDA and CDR2 SQIVND come from the germline V gene (reference sequence). This CDR3 has 11 amino acids.